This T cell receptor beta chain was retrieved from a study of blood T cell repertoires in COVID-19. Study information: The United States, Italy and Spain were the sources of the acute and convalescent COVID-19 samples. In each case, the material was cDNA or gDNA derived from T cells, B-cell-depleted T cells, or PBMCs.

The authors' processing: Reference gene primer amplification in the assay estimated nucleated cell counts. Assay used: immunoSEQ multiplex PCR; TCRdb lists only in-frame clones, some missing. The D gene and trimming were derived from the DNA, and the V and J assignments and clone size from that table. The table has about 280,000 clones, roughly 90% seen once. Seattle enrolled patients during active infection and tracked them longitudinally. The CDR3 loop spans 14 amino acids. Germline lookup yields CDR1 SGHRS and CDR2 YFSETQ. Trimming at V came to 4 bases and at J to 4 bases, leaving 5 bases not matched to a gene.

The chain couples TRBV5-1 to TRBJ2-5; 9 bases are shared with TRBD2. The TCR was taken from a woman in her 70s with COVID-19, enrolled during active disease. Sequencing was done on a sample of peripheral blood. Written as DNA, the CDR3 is TGCGCCAGCAGCGATAGCGGGGGCGGAGAGACCCAGTACTTC. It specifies CASSDSGGGETQYF.